The 3 T cell receptor beta chains reported below all come from one sample, sequenced in a study of blood T cell repertoires in COVID-19. Clones were read by immunoSEQ multiplex PCR, and TCRdb kept only the in-frame ones, dropping some. The sample has around 260,000 clones, around 87% seen once. The sequenced sample consisted of peripheral blood. The origin of the receptors is a woman aged 40 to 50 who had recovered from COVID-19.

The CDR3 region has the DNA TGTGCCAGCAGCTTAGGAGGACAGGGCAGAGATACGCAGTATTTT. This sequence encodes CASSLGGQGRDTQYF. The chain links TRBV13 to TRBJ2-3, with 8 positions matching TRBD1. This CDR3 spans 15 amino acids. Looked up from germline, CDR1 is PRHDT and CDR2 is FYEKMQ (reference sequence). The trim removed 0 bases at V and 5 bases at J, leaving 4 bases unmatched.

The rearrangement links TRBV5-1 to TRBJ1-5, with D uncertain. The CDR3 extends over 14 amino acids. V lost 0 bases and J 3 bases, leaving 7 bases between the germline ends. The V gene's germline CDR1 is SGHRS and CDR2 YFSETQ. CDR3 DNA sequence: TGCGCCAGCAGCTTGGGCGGTCTCAATCAGCCCCAGCATTTT. Translation gives CASSLGGLNQPQHF.

The table lists this clone with a few counts. The rearrangement links TRBV4-1 to TRBJ1-5; tentatively, D is TRBD1 (6 bases). Per the germline V gene, CDR1 is MGHRA and CDR2 is YSYEKL. The CDR3 is 15 amino acids. The ends were cut back, 0 bases at V and 11 bases at J, with 17 bases in the middle. Here the CDR3 reads CASSQDGGASRAQHF. DNA of the CDR3: TGCGCCAGCAGCCAAGACGGGGGGGCGTCTCGGGCCCAGCATTTT.